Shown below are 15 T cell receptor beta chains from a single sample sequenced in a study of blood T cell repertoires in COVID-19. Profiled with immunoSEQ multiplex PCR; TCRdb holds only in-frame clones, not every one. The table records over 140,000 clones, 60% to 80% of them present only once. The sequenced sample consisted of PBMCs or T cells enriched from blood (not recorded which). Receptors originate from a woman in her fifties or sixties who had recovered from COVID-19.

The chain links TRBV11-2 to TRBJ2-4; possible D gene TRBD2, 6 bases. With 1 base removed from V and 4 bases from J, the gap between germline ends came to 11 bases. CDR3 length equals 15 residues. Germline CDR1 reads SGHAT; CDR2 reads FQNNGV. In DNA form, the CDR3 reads TGTGCCAGCAGCTTAGGGAGGGAAGGAAAAAACATTCAGTACTTC. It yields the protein CASSLGREGKNIQYF.

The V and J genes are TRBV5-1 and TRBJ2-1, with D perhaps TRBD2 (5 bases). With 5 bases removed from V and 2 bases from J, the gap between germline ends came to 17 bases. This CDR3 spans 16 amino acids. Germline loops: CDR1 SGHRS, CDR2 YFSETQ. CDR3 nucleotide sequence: TGCGCCAGCAGGGAGGACTTAGCTAGCACCTACAATGAGCAGTTCTTC. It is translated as CASREDLASTYNEQFF.

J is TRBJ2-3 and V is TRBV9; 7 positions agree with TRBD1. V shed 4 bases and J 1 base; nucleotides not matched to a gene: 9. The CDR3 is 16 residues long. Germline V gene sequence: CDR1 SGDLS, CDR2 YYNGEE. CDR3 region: CASSPRDQGGTDTQYF. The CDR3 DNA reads TGTGCCAGCAGCCCCCGGGACCAGGGGGGCACAGATACGCAGTATTTT.

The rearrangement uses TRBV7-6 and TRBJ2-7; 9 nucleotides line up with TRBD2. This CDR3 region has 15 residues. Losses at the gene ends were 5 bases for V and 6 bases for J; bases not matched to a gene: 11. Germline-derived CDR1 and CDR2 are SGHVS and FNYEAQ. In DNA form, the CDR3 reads TGTGCCAGCAGCGATAGCGGGAGTGAGACCCGCGAGCAGTACTTC. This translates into CASSDSGSETREQYF.

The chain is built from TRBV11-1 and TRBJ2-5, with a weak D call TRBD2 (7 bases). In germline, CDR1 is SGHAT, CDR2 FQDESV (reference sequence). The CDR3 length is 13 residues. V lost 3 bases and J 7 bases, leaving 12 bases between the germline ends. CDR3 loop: CASSFPGEGTQYF. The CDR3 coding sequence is TGTGCCAGCAGCTTCCCAGGGGAGGGGACCCAGTACTTC.

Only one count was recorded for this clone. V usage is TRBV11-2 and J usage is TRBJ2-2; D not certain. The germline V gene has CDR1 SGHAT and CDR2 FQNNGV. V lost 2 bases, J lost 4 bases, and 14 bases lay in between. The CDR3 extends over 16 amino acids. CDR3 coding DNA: TGTGCCAGCAGCTTATCCGTCGGTTCGAGCACCGGGGAGCTGTTTTTT. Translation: CASSLSVGSSTGELFF.

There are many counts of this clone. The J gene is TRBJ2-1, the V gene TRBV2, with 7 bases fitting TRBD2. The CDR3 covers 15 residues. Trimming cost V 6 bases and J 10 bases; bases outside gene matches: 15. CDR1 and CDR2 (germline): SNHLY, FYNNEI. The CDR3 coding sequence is TGTGCCAGCAGCGGTACTAGCGTGCATGGCGGCGAGCAGTTCTTC. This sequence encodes CASSGTSVHGGEQFF.

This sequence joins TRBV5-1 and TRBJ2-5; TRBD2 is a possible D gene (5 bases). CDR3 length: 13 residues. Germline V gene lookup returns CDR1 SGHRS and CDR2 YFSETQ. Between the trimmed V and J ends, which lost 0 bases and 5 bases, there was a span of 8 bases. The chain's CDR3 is CASSLVAWETQYF. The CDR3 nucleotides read TGCGCCAGCAGCTTGGTAGCGTGGGAGACCCAGTACTTC.

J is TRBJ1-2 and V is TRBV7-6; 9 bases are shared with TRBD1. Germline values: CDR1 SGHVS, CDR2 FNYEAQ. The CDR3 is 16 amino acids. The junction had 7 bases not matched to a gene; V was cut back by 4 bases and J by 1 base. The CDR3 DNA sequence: TGTGCCAGCAGCTCGACAGGGGGGGACCTTAACTATGGCTACACCTTC. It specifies CASSSTGGDLNYGYTF.

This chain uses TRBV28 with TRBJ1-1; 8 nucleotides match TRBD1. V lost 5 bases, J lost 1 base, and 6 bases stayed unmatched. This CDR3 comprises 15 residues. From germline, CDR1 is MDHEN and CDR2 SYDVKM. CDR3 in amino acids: CASSPPGGRNTEAFF. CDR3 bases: TGTGCCAGCAGTCCTCCAGGGGGCAGGAACACTGAAGCTTTCTTT.

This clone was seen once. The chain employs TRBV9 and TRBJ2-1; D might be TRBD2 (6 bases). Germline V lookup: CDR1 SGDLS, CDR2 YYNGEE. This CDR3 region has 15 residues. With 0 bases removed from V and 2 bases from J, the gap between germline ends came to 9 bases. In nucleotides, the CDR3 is TGTGCCAGCAGCGTAGTTTGGGGGGCCTACAATGAGCAGTTCTTC. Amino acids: CASSVVWGAYNEQFF.

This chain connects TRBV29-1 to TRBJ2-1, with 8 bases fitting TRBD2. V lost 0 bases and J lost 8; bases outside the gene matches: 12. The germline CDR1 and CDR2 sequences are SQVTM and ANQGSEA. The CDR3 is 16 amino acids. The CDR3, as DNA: TGCAGCGTTGAAGACCGGCCTGGACTAGCTGGCGATGAGCAGTTCTTC. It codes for CSVEDRPGLAGDEQFF.

CDR3 protein: CASSPLVLRDRGGDYGYTF. The CDR3 region has the DNA TGTGCCAGCAGTCCGTTAGTTCTCCGGGACAGGGGGGGTGACTATGGCTACACCTTC. The chain uses TRBV28 and TRBJ1-2, with TRBD1 matching over 11 bases. Per germline, CDR1 MDHEN and CDR2 SYDVKM. Trimming at V came to 5 bases and at J to 3 bases, leaving 17 bases not matched to a gene. The CDR3 has 19 residues.

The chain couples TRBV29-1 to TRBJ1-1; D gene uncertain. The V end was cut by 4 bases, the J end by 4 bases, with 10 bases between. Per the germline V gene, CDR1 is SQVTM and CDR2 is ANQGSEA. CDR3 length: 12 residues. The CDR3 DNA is TGCAGCGTTGTTTCCGGTGGCACTGAAGCTTTCTTT. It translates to CSVVSGGTEAFF.

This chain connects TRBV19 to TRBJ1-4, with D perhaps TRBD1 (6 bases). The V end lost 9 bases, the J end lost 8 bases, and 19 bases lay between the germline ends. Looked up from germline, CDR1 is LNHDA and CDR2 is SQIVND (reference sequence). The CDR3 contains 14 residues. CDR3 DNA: TGTGCCAGCACGCCTGACAGGTCCTGGGAAAAACTGTTTTTT. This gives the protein CASTPDRSWEKLFF.